Listed below are T cell receptor beta chains from one sample, sequenced in a study of regulatory T cells in long-lasting Graves disease. TCRdb reanalysed the multiplex PCR reads using MiXCR and keeps one entry per CDR3 protein. The repertoire holds around 460,000 distinct CDR3 sequences, with roughly 21% as singletons. The sequencing here drew on peripheral blood mononuclear cells (PBMCs), taken when the disease was refractory, from a patient treated with antithyroid drugs. These receptors all come from a female donor with Graves disease. CDR3s include the opening cysteine and the closing phenylalanine or tryptophan. Each record gives: CDR3 DNA, CDR3 protein, V gene, clone size, D gene, J gene. The D gene is left open where the match is weak. Expanded clones get a size class; other rows say once, few or many, or leave the size out.

cdr3_nt: TGTGCCAGTAGTATGGGTGGACCCTACGAGCAGTACTTC
cdr3_aa: CASSMGGPYEQYF
v_call: TRBV19
clone_size: few
d_call: -
j_call: TRBJ2-7

cdr3_nt: TGTGCCAGCAGTACTGGGGGACTAGTTGCAGAGACCCAGTACTTC
cdr3_aa: CASSTGGLVAETQYF
v_call: TRBV6-1
clone_size: many
d_call: TRBD2
j_call: TRBJ2-5

cdr3_nt: TGTGCCTGGATGGGAGGGTACGAGCAGTACTTC
cdr3_aa: CAWMGGYEQYF
v_call: TRBV30
clone_size: few
d_call: TRBD2
j_call: TRBJ2-7

cdr3_nt: TGTGCCAGCAGTGAAGTTAGGGGGGACACTGAAGCTTTCTTT
cdr3_aa: CASSEVRGDTEAFF
v_call: TRBV2
clone_size: many
d_call: -
j_call: TRBJ1-1

cdr3_nt: TGCGCCAGCAGCTTGGCCTGGGGTAAGAACACTGAAGCTTTCTTT
cdr3_aa: CASSLAWGKNTEAFF
v_call: TRBV5-1
clone_size: many
d_call: -
j_call: TRBJ1-1

cdr3_nt: TGTGCCAGCAGTTTTATCGGAAACACTGAAGCTTTCTTT
cdr3_aa: CASSFIGNTEAFF
v_call: TRBV28
clone_size: -
d_call: -
j_call: TRBJ1-1

cdr3_nt: TGTGCCAGCAGTTTGGCTGGCAATTCACCCCTCCACTTT
cdr3_aa: CASSLAGNSPLHF
v_call: TRBV27
clone_size: many
d_call: -
j_call: TRBJ1-6

cdr3_nt: TGTGCCATCAGTGAGTCAAAGGGGGCGATTGATGGCTACACCTTC
cdr3_aa: CAISESKGAIDGYTF
v_call: TRBV10-3
clone_size: -
d_call: TRBD1
j_call: TRBJ1-2

cdr3_nt: TGTGCCAGCAGCCAAGTCTGGGGCTCTGGGGCCAACGTCCTGACTTTC
cdr3_aa: CASSQVWGSGANVLTF
v_call: TRBV14
clone_size: -
d_call: -
j_call: TRBJ2-6

cdr3_nt: TGTGCCAGCAGTTTTTCGTTTGAGGGCATCGGCACTGAAGCTTTCTTT
cdr3_aa: CASSFSFEGIGTEAFF
v_call: TRBV28
clone_size: many
d_call: -
j_call: TRBJ1-1

cdr3_nt: TGTGCCAGCAGATTATCCCAAGGTTCGAGCTCCTACAATGAGCAGTTCTTC
cdr3_aa: CASRLSQGSSSYNEQFF
v_call: TRBV11-1
clone_size: few
d_call: -
j_call: TRBJ2-1

cdr3_nt: TGTACCAGTAGTCCCCGGACAGGGGAGGGTGAGACCCAGTACTTC
cdr3_aa: CTSSPRTGEGETQYF
v_call: TRBV19
clone_size: many
d_call: TRBD1
j_call: TRBJ2-5

cdr3_nt: TGTGCCAGCAGCCCCCGAGGGGGGGGCCGGGAGACCCAGTACTTC
cdr3_aa: CASSPRGGGRETQYF
v_call: TRBV9
clone_size: -
d_call: -
j_call: TRBJ2-5

cdr3_nt: TGTGCCATCAGTCGGGGGGAGGACTCCTACGAGCAGTACTTC
cdr3_aa: CAISRGEDSYEQYF
v_call: TRBV10-3
clone_size: few
d_call: TRBD2
j_call: TRBJ2-7

cdr3_nt: TGTGCCAGCAGCCCAGGGGGAGAGACCCAGTACTTC
cdr3_aa: CASSPGGETQYF
v_call: TRBV5-1
clone_size: many
d_call: TRBD1
j_call: TRBJ2-5

cdr3_nt: TGTGCCAGCAGTTTCGGCGGCGGGTACAATGAGCAGTTCTTC
cdr3_aa: CASSFGGGYNEQFF
v_call: TRBV12-3/TRBV12-4
clone_size: few
d_call: -
j_call: TRBJ2-1

cdr3_nt: TGTGCCACTCGACAGGGGAGTAATGAAAAACTGTTTTTT
cdr3_aa: CATRQGSNEKLFF
v_call: TRBV19
clone_size: -
d_call: TRBD1
j_call: TRBJ1-4

cdr3_nt: TGTGCCAGCAGTTTATCCAAGGGGTGGACTGAAGCTTTCTTT
cdr3_aa: CASSLSKGWTEAFF
v_call: TRBV27
clone_size: -
d_call: -
j_call: TRBJ1-1

cdr3_nt: TGTGCCAGTACTAGAGGTCCGGGACAGGGAGGAAAAAAGGCTGGAAACACCATATATTTT
cdr3_aa: CASTRGPGQGGKKAGNTIYF
v_call: TRBV19
clone_size: -
d_call: TRBD1
j_call: TRBJ1-3

cdr3_nt: TGTGCCAGCAGCTTAGGGGCGCCCTTCTATGGCTACACCTTC
cdr3_aa: CASSLGAPFYGYTF
v_call: TRBV7-2
clone_size: many
d_call: -
j_call: TRBJ1-2

cdr3_nt: TGTGCCAGCAGCCAAGCCAACGGGCAATGGCATTTT
cdr3_aa: CASSQANGQWHF
v_call: TRBV3-1
clone_size: -
d_call: -
j_call: TRBJ1-5

cdr3_nt: TGTGCCAGCAGTTTCCTGAACACCGGGGAGCTGTTTTTT
cdr3_aa: CASSFLNTGELFF
v_call: TRBV27
clone_size: few
d_call: -
j_call: TRBJ2-2

cdr3_nt: TGTGCCAGCAGTTTACCCGGAGCGCAGCCCCAGCATTTT
cdr3_aa: CASSLPGAQPQHF
v_call: TRBV28
clone_size: many
d_call: -
j_call: TRBJ1-5

cdr3_nt: TGTGCCAGCAGTTCCCAGGGGGGGGGTCTGGGGTATGGCTACACCTTC
cdr3_aa: CASSSQGGGLGYGYTF
v_call: TRBV28
clone_size: many
d_call: TRBD1
j_call: TRBJ1-2

cdr3_nt: TGTGCCAGCAGAGTACCGGTAACACGATCGCAGGGGGCCCACTATGGCTACACCTTC
cdr3_aa: CASRVPVTRSQGAHYGYTF
v_call: TRBV6-1
clone_size: few
d_call: TRBD1
j_call: TRBJ1-2

cdr3_nt: TGTGCCACCAGTTACTTTAATTCACCCCTCCACTTT
cdr3_aa: CATSYFNSPLHF
v_call: TRBV15
clone_size: many
d_call: -
j_call: TRBJ1-6

cdr3_nt: TGTGCCAGCAGCCAATTGGGGGAAGCGAGCAATCAGCCCCAGCATTTT
cdr3_aa: CASSQLGEASNQPQHF
v_call: TRBV16
clone_size: many
d_call: -
j_call: TRBJ1-5

cdr3_nt: TGCAGTGCTACGGACAGGGGGCGAGGCTACACCTTC
cdr3_aa: CSATDRGRGYTF
v_call: TRBV20-1
clone_size: few
d_call: TRBD1
j_call: TRBJ1-2

cdr3_nt: TGTGCCAGCGGCCCACGGGGAAGGGGCGGCTACACCTTC
cdr3_aa: CASGPRGRGGYTF
v_call: TRBV27
clone_size: many
d_call: -
j_call: TRBJ1-2

cdr3_nt: TGTGCCAGCACCGGGACAGGGAACACCGGGGAGCTGTTTTTT
cdr3_aa: CASTGTGNTGELFF
v_call: TRBV6-1
clone_size: -
d_call: TRBD1
j_call: TRBJ2-2

cdr3_nt: TGCGCCAGCAGCTTGGACTTCCAGGGGATGAGTACTGAAGCTTTCTTT
cdr3_aa: CASSLDFQGMSTEAFF
v_call: TRBV5-1
clone_size: few
d_call: -
j_call: TRBJ1-1

cdr3_nt: TGTGCCAGCACCCCGATAGGGGTCTATGACTACACCTTC
cdr3_aa: CASTPIGVYDYTF
v_call: TRBV5-8
clone_size: -
d_call: -
j_call: TRBJ1-2

cdr3_nt: TGCAGTGCTACCCCGGGACAGGGTTTTCGAGAGACCCAGTACTTC
cdr3_aa: CSATPGQGFRETQYF
v_call: TRBV20-1
clone_size: -
d_call: TRBD1
j_call: TRBJ2-5

cdr3_nt: TGTGCCATCAGTGAGTCGGTTTTGCTAGTCCGTAGCTCCTACGAGCAGTACTTC
cdr3_aa: CAISESVLLVRSSYEQYF
v_call: TRBV10-3
clone_size: many
d_call: -
j_call: TRBJ2-7

cdr3_nt: TGTGCCAGCAGTCCTGGGACAGGGGGGAACTACGAGCAGTACTTC
cdr3_aa: CASSPGTGGNYEQYF
v_call: TRBV28
clone_size: few
d_call: TRBD1
j_call: TRBJ2-7

cdr3_nt: TGTGCCAGCACCCGTGTGCTTGATTCGTACAATGAGCAGTTCTTC
cdr3_aa: CASTRVLDSYNEQFF
v_call: TRBV7-9
clone_size: -
d_call: -
j_call: TRBJ2-1

cdr3_nt: TGTGCCAGCACCCGTGGACGGGGGGTGCTAGAGACCCAGTACTTC
cdr3_aa: CASTRGRGVLETQYF
v_call: TRBV11-2
clone_size: many
d_call: TRBD2
j_call: TRBJ2-5

cdr3_nt: TGTGCCAGCAGTTTAACCACAGGGGCAACTAATGAAAAACTGTTTTTT
cdr3_aa: CASSLTTGATNEKLFF
v_call: TRBV28
clone_size: few
d_call: TRBD1
j_call: TRBJ1-4

cdr3_nt: TGCAGTGCTAGAGATGGAATAGCGGGAGGTTCCGGGGAGCTGTTTTTT
cdr3_aa: CSARDGIAGGSGELFF
v_call: TRBV20-1
clone_size: few
d_call: TRBD2
j_call: TRBJ2-2

cdr3_nt: TGTGCCAGCAGCCGACTTTGGGACAGGGTTGGGACTGAAGCTTTCTTT
cdr3_aa: CASSRLWDRVGTEAFF
v_call: TRBV14
clone_size: -
d_call: TRBD1
j_call: TRBJ1-1

cdr3_nt: TGTGCCAGCAGCGCGGGACAGACCTACGAGCAGTACTTC
cdr3_aa: CASSAGQTYEQYF
v_call: TRBV9
clone_size: many
d_call: TRBD1
j_call: TRBJ2-7

cdr3_nt: TGTGCCAGCAGTTATCCTGGGGGCTCACCCCTCCACTTT
cdr3_aa: CASSYPGGSPLHF
v_call: TRBV12-3/TRBV12-4
clone_size: many
d_call: -
j_call: TRBJ1-6

cdr3_nt: TGCGCCAGCAGCCAGCTGGGGGGCAGGGAGGAGATTCAGTACTTC
cdr3_aa: CASSQLGGREEIQYF
v_call: TRBV4-1
clone_size: -
d_call: -
j_call: TRBJ2-4

cdr3_nt: TGTGCCAGTAATCTGGCGAGCTCTGGAAACACCATATATTTT
cdr3_aa: CASNLASSGNTIYF
v_call: TRBV19
clone_size: few
d_call: -
j_call: TRBJ1-3

cdr3_nt: TGTGCCAGCAGCTTAGGTATTGGGATGCGAGAGACCCAGTACTTC
cdr3_aa: CASSLGIGMRETQYF
v_call: TRBV11-3
clone_size: -
d_call: -
j_call: TRBJ2-5

cdr3_nt: TGTGCCAGCAGTTACGCCACCGTGGGGAAACGGGTTGAGCAGTTCTTC
cdr3_aa: CASSYATVGKRVEQFF
v_call: TRBV6-5
clone_size: -
d_call: -
j_call: TRBJ2-1

cdr3_nt: TGCAGCGTTGTCTCCGGGACAGGGGCCTCCTACGAGCAGTACTTC
cdr3_aa: CSVVSGTGASYEQYF
v_call: TRBV29-1
clone_size: many
d_call: TRBD1
j_call: TRBJ2-7

cdr3_nt: TGTGCCAGCAGCTTAGAGGTTGGACAGGGGAACACCGGGGAGCTGTTTTTT
cdr3_aa: CASSLEVGQGNTGELFF
v_call: TRBV11-3
clone_size: few
d_call: TRBD1
j_call: TRBJ2-2

cdr3_nt: TGTGCCAGCAGCTTAGTATGGGAGAGCTCTGGGGCCAACGTCCTGACTTTC
cdr3_aa: CASSLVWESSGANVLTF
v_call: TRBV11-3
clone_size: -
d_call: -
j_call: TRBJ2-6

cdr3_nt: TGCAGCGTTGAATATGGGCGGGAGGGAGCTTACGAGCAGTACTTC
cdr3_aa: CSVEYGREGAYEQYF
v_call: TRBV29-1
clone_size: -
d_call: TRBD2
j_call: TRBJ2-7

cdr3_nt: TGTGCCAGCAGTCCCGACAGGGCTGGAAACACCATATATTTT
cdr3_aa: CASSPDRAGNTIYF
v_call: TRBV6-1
clone_size: -
d_call: TRBD1
j_call: TRBJ1-3

cdr3_nt: TGTGCCAGCAGTGATGCGTTGGCTAGCGGCGAGCAGTTCTTC
cdr3_aa: CASSDALASGEQFF
v_call: TRBV28
clone_size: many
d_call: TRBD2
j_call: TRBJ2-1

cdr3_nt: TGTGCCACCAGTGATTACGGCCTGGAAGGTGAAAAACTGTTTTTT
cdr3_aa: CATSDYGLEGEKLFF
v_call: TRBV24-1
clone_size: few
d_call: -
j_call: TRBJ1-4

cdr3_nt: TGCAGTGCTAGCTTTCTCCAGGGCGACTCACCCAGAGAGACCCAGTACTTC
cdr3_aa: CSASFLQGDSPRETQYF
v_call: TRBV20-1
clone_size: -
d_call: -
j_call: TRBJ2-5

cdr3_nt: TGCAGTGCCCCGGACAGGGGGTACACCGGGGAGCTGTTTTTT
cdr3_aa: CSAPDRGYTGELFF
v_call: TRBV20-1
clone_size: -
d_call: TRBD1
j_call: TRBJ2-2

cdr3_nt: TGTGCCAGCAGCCCGGGACCTTCAAACCCCAATTCACCCCTCCACTTT
cdr3_aa: CASSPGPSNPNSPLHF
v_call: TRBV7-2
clone_size: many
d_call: -
j_call: TRBJ1-6

cdr3_nt: TGTGCCAGCAGTTACGCGGGGACACCATATGATGAAAAACTGTTTTTT
cdr3_aa: CASSYAGTPYDEKLFF
v_call: TRBV6-2/TRBV6-3
clone_size: many
d_call: -
j_call: TRBJ1-4

cdr3_nt: TGTGCCAGCAGCCAATCCAGGGTTTCCTATAATTCACCCCTCCACTTT
cdr3_aa: CASSQSRVSYNSPLHF
v_call: TRBV4-2
clone_size: -
d_call: -
j_call: TRBJ1-6

cdr3_nt: TGTGCCAGCAGCCCCCAAGGGTGGGCCCAAGAGACCCAGTACTTC
cdr3_aa: CASSPQGWAQETQYF
v_call: TRBV6-1
clone_size: few
d_call: -
j_call: TRBJ2-5